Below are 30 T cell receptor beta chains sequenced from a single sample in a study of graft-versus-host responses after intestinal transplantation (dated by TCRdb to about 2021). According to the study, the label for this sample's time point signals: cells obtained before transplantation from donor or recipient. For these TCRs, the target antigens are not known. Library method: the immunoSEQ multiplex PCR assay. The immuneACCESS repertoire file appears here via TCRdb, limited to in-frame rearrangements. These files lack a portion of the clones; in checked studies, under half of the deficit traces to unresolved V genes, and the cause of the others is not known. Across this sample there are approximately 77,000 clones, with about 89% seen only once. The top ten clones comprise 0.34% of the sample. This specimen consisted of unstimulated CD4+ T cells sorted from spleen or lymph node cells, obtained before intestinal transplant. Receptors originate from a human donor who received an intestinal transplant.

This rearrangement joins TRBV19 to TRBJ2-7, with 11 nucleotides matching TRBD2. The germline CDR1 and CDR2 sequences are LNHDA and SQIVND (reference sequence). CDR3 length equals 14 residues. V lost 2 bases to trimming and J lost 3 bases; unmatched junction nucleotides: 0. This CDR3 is CASSITSGSYEQYF. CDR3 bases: TGTGCCAGTAGTATAACTAGCGGGAGCTACGAGCAGTACTTC.

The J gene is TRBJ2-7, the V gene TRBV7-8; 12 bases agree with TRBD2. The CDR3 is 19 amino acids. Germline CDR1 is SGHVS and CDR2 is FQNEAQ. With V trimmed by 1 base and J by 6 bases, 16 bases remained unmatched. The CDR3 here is CASSLGWAPSGGAWGEQYF. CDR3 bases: TGTGCCAGCAGCTTAGGGTGGGCTCCTAGCGGGGGGGCCTGGGGCGAGCAGTACTTC.

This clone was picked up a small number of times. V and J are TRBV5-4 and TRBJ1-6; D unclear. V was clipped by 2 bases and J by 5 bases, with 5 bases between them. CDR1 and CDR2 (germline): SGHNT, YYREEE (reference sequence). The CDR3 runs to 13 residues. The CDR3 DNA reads TGTGCCAGCAGCTTCAGTCATAATTCACCCCTCCACTTT. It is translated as CASSFSHNSPLHF.

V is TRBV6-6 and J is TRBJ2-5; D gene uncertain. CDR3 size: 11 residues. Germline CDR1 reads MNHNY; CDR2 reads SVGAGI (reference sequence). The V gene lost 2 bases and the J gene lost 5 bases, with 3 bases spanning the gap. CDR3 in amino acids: CASSYLETQYF. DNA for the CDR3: TGTGCCAGCAGTTACCTGGAGACCCAGTACTTC.

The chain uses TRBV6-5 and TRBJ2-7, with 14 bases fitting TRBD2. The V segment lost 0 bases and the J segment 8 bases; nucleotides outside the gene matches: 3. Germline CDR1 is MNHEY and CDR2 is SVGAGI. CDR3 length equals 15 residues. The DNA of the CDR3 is TGTGCCAGCAGTTACTCGGGACTAGCGGGGGTTCAGCAGTACTTC. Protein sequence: CASSYSGLAGVQQYF.

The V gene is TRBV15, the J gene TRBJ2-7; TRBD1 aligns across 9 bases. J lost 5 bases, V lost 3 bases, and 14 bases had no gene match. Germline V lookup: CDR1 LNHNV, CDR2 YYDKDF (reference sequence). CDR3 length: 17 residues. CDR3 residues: CATSSWGSGTGRHEQYF. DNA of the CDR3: TGTGCCACCAGCAGTTGGGGTTCCGGGACAGGGCGCCACGAGCAGTACTTC.

Here the CDR3 DNA reads TGTGCCAGCAGCCCGCGGGACAGAGCATACAATGAGCAGTTCTTC. Its translation is CASSPRDRAYNEQFF. The V and J genes are TRBV9 and TRBJ2-1; a weak D match, TRBD1 (7 bases). Germline lookup yields CDR1 SGDLS and CDR2 YYNGEE. Trimming left V 4 bases short and J 4 bases short, with 15 bases between. This CDR3 spans 15 amino acids.

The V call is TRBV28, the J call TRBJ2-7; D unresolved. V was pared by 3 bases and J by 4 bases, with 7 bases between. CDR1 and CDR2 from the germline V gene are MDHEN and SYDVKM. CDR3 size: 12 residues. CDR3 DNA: TGTGCCAGCAGTTTTGAGCCGTACGAGCAGTACTTC. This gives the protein CASSFEPYEQYF.

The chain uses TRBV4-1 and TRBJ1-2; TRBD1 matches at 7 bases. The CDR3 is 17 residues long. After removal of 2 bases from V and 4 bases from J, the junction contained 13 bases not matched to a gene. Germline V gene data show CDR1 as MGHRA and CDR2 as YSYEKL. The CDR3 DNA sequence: TGCGCCAGCAGCCAAATCACACCTCACAGGGGAGGCTATGGCTACACCTTC. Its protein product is CASSQITPHRGGYGYTF.

DNA for the CDR3: TGTGCCAGCCAAACAGGGGGCCTGAACACCGGGGAGCTGTTTTTT. This codes for CASQTGGLNTGELFF. J is TRBJ2-2 and V is TRBV2; 9 bases match TRBD1. V lost 8 bases, J lost 1 base, and 5 bases stayed unmatched. The CDR3 extends over 15 amino acids. CDR1 SNHLY and CDR2 FYNNEI come from the germline V gene. Full variable domain (remainder filled in from reference TRBV2 and TRBJ2-2): EPEVTQTPSHQVTQMGQEVILRCVPISNHLYFYWYRQILGQKVEFLVSFYNNEISEKSEIFDDQFSVERPDGSNFTLKIRSTKLEDSAMYFCASQTGGLNTGELFFGEGSRLTVL.

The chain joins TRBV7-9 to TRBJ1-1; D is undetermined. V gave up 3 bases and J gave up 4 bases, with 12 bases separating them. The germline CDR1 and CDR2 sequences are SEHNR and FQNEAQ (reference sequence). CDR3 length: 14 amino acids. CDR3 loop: CASSLAEAPTEAFF. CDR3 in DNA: TGTGCCAGCAGCTTGGCAGAGGCCCCCACTGAAGCTTTCTTT.

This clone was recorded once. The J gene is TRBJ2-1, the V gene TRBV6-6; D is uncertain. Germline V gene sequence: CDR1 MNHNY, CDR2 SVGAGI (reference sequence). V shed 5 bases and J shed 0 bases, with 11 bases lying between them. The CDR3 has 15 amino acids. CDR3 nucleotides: TGTGCCAGCAGTCAGTCGACACTCTCCTACAATGAGCAGTTCTTC. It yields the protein CASSQSTLSYNEQFF.

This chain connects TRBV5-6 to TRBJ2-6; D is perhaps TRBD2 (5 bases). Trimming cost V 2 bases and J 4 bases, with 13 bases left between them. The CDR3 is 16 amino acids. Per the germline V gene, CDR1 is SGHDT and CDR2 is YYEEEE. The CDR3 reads CASSLQAPGGANVLTF. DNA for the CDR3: TGTGCCAGCAGCTTACAAGCGCCGGGGGGGGCCAACGTCCTGACTTTC.

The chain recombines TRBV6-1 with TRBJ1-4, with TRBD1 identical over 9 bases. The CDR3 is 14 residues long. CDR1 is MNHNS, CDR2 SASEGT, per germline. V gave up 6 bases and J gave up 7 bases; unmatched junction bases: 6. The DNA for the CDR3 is TGTGCCAGCAGGGACAGGGGACGGGGTGAAAAACTGTTTTTT. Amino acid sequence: CASRDRGRGEKLFF.

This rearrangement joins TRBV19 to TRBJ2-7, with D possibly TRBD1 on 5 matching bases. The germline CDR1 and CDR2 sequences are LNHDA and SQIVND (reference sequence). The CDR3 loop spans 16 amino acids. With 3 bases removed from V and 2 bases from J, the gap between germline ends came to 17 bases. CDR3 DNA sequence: TGTGCCAGTAGTATGCAACTCCAGGGCCGGACCTACGAGCAGTACTTC. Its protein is CASSMQLQGRTYEQYF.

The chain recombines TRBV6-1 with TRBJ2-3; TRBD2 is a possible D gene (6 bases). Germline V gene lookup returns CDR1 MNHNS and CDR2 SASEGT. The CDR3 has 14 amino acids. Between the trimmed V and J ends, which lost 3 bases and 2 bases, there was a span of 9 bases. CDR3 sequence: CASSEGGSTDTQYF. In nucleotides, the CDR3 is TGTGCCAGCAGTGAGGGGGGTTCCACAGATACGCAGTATTTT.

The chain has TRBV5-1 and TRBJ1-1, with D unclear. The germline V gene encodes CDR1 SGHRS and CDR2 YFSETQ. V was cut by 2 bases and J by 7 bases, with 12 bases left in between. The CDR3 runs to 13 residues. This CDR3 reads CASSLSGRGEAFF. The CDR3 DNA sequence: TGCGCCAGCAGCTTATCAGGTCGGGGTGAAGCTTTCTTT. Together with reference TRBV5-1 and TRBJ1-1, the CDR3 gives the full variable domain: KAGVTQTPRYLIKTRGQQVTLSCSPISGHRSVSWYQQTPGQGLQFLFEYFSETQRNKGNFPGRFSGRQFSNSRSEMNVSTLELGDSALYLCASSLSGRGEAFFGQGTRLTVV.

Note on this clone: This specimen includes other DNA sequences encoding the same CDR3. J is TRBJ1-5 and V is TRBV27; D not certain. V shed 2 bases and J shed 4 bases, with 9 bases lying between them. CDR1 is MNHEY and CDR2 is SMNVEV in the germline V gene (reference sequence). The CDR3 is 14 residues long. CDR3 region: CASSLGGWNQPQHF. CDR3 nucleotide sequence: TGTGCCAGCAGTTTAGGAGGGTGGAATCAGCCCCAGCATTTT.

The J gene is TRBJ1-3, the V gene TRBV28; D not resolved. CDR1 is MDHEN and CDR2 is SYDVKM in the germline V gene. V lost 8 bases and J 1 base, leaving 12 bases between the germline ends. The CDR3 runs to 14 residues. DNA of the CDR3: TGTGCCAGCGACGGTCTCGGGTCTGGAAACACCATATATTTT. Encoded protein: CASDGLGSGNTIYF.

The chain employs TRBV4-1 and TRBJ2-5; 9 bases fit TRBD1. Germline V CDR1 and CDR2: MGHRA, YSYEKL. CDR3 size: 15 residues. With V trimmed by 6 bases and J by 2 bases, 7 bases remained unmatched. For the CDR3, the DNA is TGCGCCAGCAGTTGGAACAGGGGGCAGCAAGAGACCCAGTACTTC. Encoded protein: CASSWNRGQQETQYF.

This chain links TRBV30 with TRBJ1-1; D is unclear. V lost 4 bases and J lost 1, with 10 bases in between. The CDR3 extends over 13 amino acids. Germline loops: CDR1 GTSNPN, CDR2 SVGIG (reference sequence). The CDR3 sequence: CAWNAAGNTEAFF. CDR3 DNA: TGTGCCTGGAACGCAGCAGGGAACACTGAAGCTTTCTTT. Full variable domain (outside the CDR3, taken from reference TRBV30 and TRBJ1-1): SQTIHQWPATLVQPVGSPLSLECTVEGTSNPNLYWYRQAAGRGLQLLFYSVGIGQISSEVPQNLSASRPQDRQFILSSKKLLLSDSGFYLCAWNAAGNTEAFFGQGTRLTVV.

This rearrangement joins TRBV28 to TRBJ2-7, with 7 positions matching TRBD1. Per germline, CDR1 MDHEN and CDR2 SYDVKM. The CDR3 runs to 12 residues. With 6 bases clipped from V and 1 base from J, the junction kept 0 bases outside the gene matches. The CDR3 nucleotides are TGTGCCAGCAGCAGGGGGTCCTACGAGCAGTACTTC. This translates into CASSRGSYEQYF.

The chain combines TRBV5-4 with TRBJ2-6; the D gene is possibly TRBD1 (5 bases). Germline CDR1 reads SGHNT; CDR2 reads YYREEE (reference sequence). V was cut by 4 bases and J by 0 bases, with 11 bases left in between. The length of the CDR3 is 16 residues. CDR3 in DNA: TGTGCCAGCAGCCTACCAGGGAACTCTGGGGCCAACGTCCTGACTTTC. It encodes CASSLPGNSGANVLTF. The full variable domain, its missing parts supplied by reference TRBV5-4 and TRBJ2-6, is ETGVTQSPTHLIKTRGQQVTLRCSSQSGHNTVSWYQQALGQGPQFIFQYYREEENGRGNFPPRFSGLQFPNYSSELNVNALELDDSALYLCASSLPGNSGANVLTFGAGSRLTVL.

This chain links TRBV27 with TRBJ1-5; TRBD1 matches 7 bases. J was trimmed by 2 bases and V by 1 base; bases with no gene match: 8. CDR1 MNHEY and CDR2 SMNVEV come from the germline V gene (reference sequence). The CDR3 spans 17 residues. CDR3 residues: CASSLYPGGSGNQPQHF. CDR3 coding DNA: TGTGCCAGCAGTTTATATCCAGGGGGTTCGGGCAATCAGCCCCAGCATTTT.

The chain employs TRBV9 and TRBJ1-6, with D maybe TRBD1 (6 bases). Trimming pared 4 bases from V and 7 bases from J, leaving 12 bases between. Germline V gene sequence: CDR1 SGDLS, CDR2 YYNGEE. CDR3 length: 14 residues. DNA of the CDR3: TGTGCCAGCAGCCCCGGGGGGCTGAATTCACCCCTCCACTTT. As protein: CASSPGGLNSPLHF.

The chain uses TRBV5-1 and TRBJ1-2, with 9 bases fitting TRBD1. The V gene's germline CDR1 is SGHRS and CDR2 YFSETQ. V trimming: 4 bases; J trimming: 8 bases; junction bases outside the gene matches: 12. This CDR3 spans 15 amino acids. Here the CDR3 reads CASSTTGGQGWGYTF. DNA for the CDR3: TGCGCCAGCAGCACCACCGGGGGACAGGGTTGGGGCTACACCTTC.

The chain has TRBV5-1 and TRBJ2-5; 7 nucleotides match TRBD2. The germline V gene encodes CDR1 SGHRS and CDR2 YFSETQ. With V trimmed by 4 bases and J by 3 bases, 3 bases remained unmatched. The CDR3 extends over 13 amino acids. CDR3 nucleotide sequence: TGCGCCAGCAGCGGGAGGGCGGAAGAGACCCAGTACTTC. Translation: CASSGRAEETQYF.

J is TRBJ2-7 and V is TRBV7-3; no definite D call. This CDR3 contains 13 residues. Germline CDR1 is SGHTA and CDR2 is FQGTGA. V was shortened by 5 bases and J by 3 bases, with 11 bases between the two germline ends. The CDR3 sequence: CASSPTPGYEQYF. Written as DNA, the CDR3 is TGTGCCAGCAGCCCTACCCCAGGCTACGAGCAGTACTTC.

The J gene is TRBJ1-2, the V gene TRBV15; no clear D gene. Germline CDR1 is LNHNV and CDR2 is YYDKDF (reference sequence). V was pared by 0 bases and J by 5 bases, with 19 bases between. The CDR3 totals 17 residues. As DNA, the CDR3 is TGTGCCACCAGCAGAGATTATGGGGTCGGGGATGTTTATGGCTACACCTTC. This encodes CATSRDYGVGDVYGYTF.

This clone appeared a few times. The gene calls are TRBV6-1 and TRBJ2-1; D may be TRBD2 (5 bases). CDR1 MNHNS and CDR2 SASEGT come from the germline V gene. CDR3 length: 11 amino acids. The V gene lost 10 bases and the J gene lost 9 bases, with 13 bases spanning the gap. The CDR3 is CATRVRVEQFF. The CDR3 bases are TGTGCCACCCGGGTGCGGGTTGAGCAGTTCTTC.